The 17 T cell receptor beta chains below were found in one sample sequenced in a study of shared clonotypes between healthy human individuals. The protocol was immunoSEQ multiplex PCR, while the TCRdb copy is restricted to in-frame clones and leaves out a portion. The sample holds about half a million clones; 81% are singletons and the top ten take about an eighth. The specimen sequenced was PBMCs. The receptors derive from a middle-aged woman in good health. Some clones in this sample may be carry-over from other donors' samples.

The table lists this clone with a count of one. The chain has TRBV7-3 and TRBJ2-1, with 10 bases that match TRBD2. V was pared by 1 base and J by 9 bases, with 6 bases of the junction left unmatched. This CDR3 comprises 15 residues. Germline CDR1 SGHTA, CDR2 FQGTGA. This chain's CDR3 is CASSLSLAGASEQFF. The CDR3, as DNA: TGTGCCAGCAGCTTAAGCCTAGCGGGAGCGAGTGAGCAGTTCTTC. Using reference TRBV7-3 and TRBJ2-1 for the parts outside the CDR3, the full variable domain is GAGVSQTPSNKVTEKGKYVELRCDPISGHTALYWYRQSLGQGPEFLIYFQGTGAADDSGLPNDRFFAVRPEGSVSTLKIQRTERGDSAVYLCASSLSLAGASEQFFGPGTRLTVL.

The table lists this clone with a count of one. The genes are TRBV5-1 and TRBJ1-4, with 9 bases identical to TRBD1. Germline lookup yields CDR1 SGHRS and CDR2 YFSETQ. The CDR3 is 15 amino acids. The trim removed 1 base at V and 4 bases at J, leaving 2 bases unmatched. CDR3 nucleotides: TGCGCCAGCAGCTTGCGGGGACAGGGTAATGAAAAACTGTTTTTT. Translating it yields CASSLRGQGNEKLFF.

This sequence joins TRBV29-1 and TRBJ2-1, with D unresolved. Deletions cut 5 bases from V and 8 bases from J, with 16 bases between. The CDR3 is made up of 13 amino acids. Per the germline V gene, CDR1 is SQVTM and CDR2 is ANQGSEA. The DNA of the CDR3 is TGCAGCGTTAGAACTACCGTCTCGCATGAGCAGTTCTTC. This translates into CSVRTTVSHEQFF.

The V call is TRBV6-4, the J call TRBJ1-5, with D tentatively TRBD1 (5 bases). Germline CDR1 reads MRHNA; CDR2 reads SNTAGT. V shed 6 bases and J shed 2 bases, with 8 bases lying between them. This CDR3 spans 13 amino acids. The CDR3 DNA reads TGTGCCAGCAGCAGGGATCGCAATCAGCCCCAGCATTTT. It is translated as CASSRDRNQPQHF.

Comments on this clone: A far larger clone is one base from this, pointing to a likely read error. In nucleotides, the CDR3 is TGTGCCAGCAGCTTAGTGGAGGACTACGAGCAGTACTTC. Translated, it gives CASSLVEDYEQYF. The chain combines TRBV11-3 with TRBJ2-7; perhaps TRBD2 as D (5 bases). Germline CDR1 reads SGHNT; CDR2 reads YENEEA. This CDR3 spans 13 amino acids. Between the trimmed V and J ends, which lost 1 base and 3 bases, there was a span of 7 bases.

The chain recombines TRBV4-1 with TRBJ1-5, with D perhaps matching TRBD1 (6 bases). Trimming removed 3 bases at V and 2 bases at J, with 20 bases between. Germline CDR1 reads MGHRA; CDR2 reads YSYEKL. The CDR3 contains 18 residues. CDR3 in amino acids: CASSHERPGEMGNQPQHF. CDR3 in DNA: TGCGCCAGCAGCCACGAACGTCCAGGGGAAATGGGCAATCAGCCCCAGCATTTT.

V is TRBV12-5 and J is TRBJ2-3, with D maybe TRBD1 (5 bases). Germline V lookup: CDR1 LGHNT, CDR2 FRNRAP. The CDR3 extends over 14 amino acids. V lost 3 bases and J 5 bases, leaving 12 bases between the germline ends. The CDR3: CASGFGALGDTQYF. For the CDR3, the DNA is TGTGCTAGTGGTTTTGGGGCCCTCGGAGATACGCAGTATTTT.

The rearrangement uses TRBV19 and TRBJ2-6; 10 bases are a match to TRBD1. Germline V gene lookup returns CDR1 LNHDA and CDR2 SQIVND (reference sequence). The CDR3 has 15 amino acids. Losses at the gene ends were 9 bases for V and 1 base for J; bases not matched to a gene: 3. The CDR3 DNA follows: TGTGCCAGCTGGACAGGGGGTTCTGGGGCCAACGTCCTGACTTTC. Amino acids: CASWTGGSGANVLTF.

The chain uses TRBV7-2 and TRBJ1-3; maybe TRBD1 (5 bases). Germline V lookup: CDR1 SGHTA, CDR2 FQGNSA. V was pared by 5 bases and J by 1 base, with 15 bases between. The CDR3 extends over 16 amino acids. The CDR3 sequence: CASSRIVSGSGNTIYF. CDR3 sequence (DNA): TGTGCCAGCAGCCGCATCGTGTCAGGGTCTGGAAACACCATATATTTT.

The chain employs TRBV27 and TRBJ2-2; 16 nucleotides match TRBD2. Per germline, CDR1 MNHEY and CDR2 SMNVEV (reference sequence). CDR3 length equals 20 residues. The junction had 10 bases not matched to a gene; V was cut back by 6 bases and J by 0 bases. The CDR3 nucleotides read TGTGCCAGCAGGATTGCCGGGACTAGCGGGAGGGGCGCGAACACCGGGGAGCTGTTTTTT. This gives the protein CASRIAGTSGRGANTGELFF.

This clone is a singleton in its sample. This sequence joins TRBV10-1 and TRBJ1-1; the match to TRBD1 covers 7 bases. This CDR3 spans 12 amino acids. The J segment lost 4 bases and the V segment lost 10 bases, leaving 6 bases of the junction unmatched. Germline V lookup: CDR1 WNHNN, CDR2 SYGVQD (reference sequence). The CDR3: CANRGGCTEAFF. CDR3 sequence (DNA): TGCGCCAACAGAGGGGGCTGCACTGAAGCTTTCTTT.

The chain uses TRBV27 and TRBJ2-1; the D gene is possibly TRBD1 (5 bases). V shed 6 bases and J shed 3 bases, with 21 bases lying between them. The CDR3 consists of 17 residues. CDR1 and CDR2 (germline): MNHEY, SMNVEV (reference sequence). Here the CDR3 DNA reads TGTGCCAGCAGCCGTAGGGTCGGCGGTGACAGCTACAATGAGCAGTTCTTC. This encodes CASSRRVGGDSYNEQFF.

The rearrangement links TRBV19 to TRBJ2-1; a weak D match, TRBD1 (6 bases). Between the trimmed V and J ends, which lost 5 bases and 5 bases, there was a span of 13 bases. The germline V gene has CDR1 LNHDA and CDR2 SQIVND (reference sequence). The CDR3 has 14 residues. CDR3 coding DNA: TGTGCCAGTAGTCAACCGGGACACAACAATGAGCAGTTCTTC. Its protein product is CASSQPGHNNEQFF.

The chain is built from TRBV6-1 and TRBJ1-5; perhaps TRBD1 as D (6 bases). Trimming removed 7 bases from V and 4 bases from J, with 14 bases in between. This CDR3 comprises 14 residues. The germline gives CDR1 MNHNS, CDR2 SASEGT. CDR3 coding DNA: TGTGCCAGCACTAGGACAGATGGAAATCAGCCCCAGCATTTT. Translated, it gives CASTRTDGNQPQHF.

The CDR3: CASSLGPLQETQYF. DNA of the CDR3: TGTGCCAGCAGCTTAGGCCCACTCCAAGAGACCCAGTACTTC. J is TRBJ2-5 and V is TRBV13; D is unresolved. This CDR3 spans 14 amino acids. CDR1 and CDR2 from the germline V gene are PRHDT and FYEKMQ (reference sequence). The ends were cut back, 0 bases at V and 1 base at J, with 6 bases in the middle.

Concerning this clone itself: This likely traces to a read error, being one base from a far larger clone. The chain links TRBV13 to TRBJ2-3, with TRBD2 identical over 8 bases. Germline V CDR1 and CDR2: PRHDT, FYEKMQ (reference sequence). The CDR3 length is 15 residues. CDR3 loop: CASSRSGSRADMQYF. CDR3 nucleotide sequence: TGTGCCAGCAGCCGGAGCGGGAGTAGGGCAGATATGCAGTATTTT.

This chain connects TRBV6-5 to TRBJ1-2; D gene unclear. This CDR3 region has 14 residues. Trimming removed 5 bases from V and 0 bases from J, with 10 bases in between. Germline loops: CDR1 MNHEY, CDR2 SVGAGI. The CDR3: CASSALEANYGYTF. In DNA form, the CDR3 reads TGTGCCAGCAGTGCCCTTGAAGCTAACTATGGCTACACCTTC.